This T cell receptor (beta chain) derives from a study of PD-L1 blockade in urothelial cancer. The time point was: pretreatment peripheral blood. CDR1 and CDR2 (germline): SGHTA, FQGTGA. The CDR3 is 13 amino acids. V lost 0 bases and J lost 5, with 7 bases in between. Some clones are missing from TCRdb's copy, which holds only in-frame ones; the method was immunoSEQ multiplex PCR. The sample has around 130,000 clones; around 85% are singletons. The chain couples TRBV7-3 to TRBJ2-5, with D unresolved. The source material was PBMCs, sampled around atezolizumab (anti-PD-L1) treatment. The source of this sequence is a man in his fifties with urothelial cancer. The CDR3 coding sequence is TGTGCCAGCAGCTTAACTAGCCCGGAGACCCAGTACTTC. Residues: CASSLTSPETQYF.